Described below is a single T cell receptor (beta chain) sequence and its context. The antigen remains unidentified. Clones were read by immunoSEQ multiplex PCR, and TCRdb kept only the in-frame ones, dropping some. The table has 20,000 to 30,000 clones, 75% to 90% seen once. With 3 bases clipped from V and 5 bases from J, the junction kept 12 bases outside the gene matches. The germline gives CDR1 MDHEN, CDR2 SYDVKM. The CDR3 consists of 18 residues. These data are taken from a study of lymphopenia after photon versus proton radiotherapy. Points from the study as a whole: Photon-treated patients lost naive T cells and TCR diversity; proton-treated stayed stable. Survival link was tested only in deceased patients; proton benefit remains a possibility. Post-nadir TCR diversity decline inversely tracked overall survival among those who died. After the lymphocyte nadir, photon-treated repertoires showed oligoclonal expansion, especially of CD8+ Temra cells.

The J gene is TRBJ1-6, the V gene TRBV28; TRBD1 matches at 8 bases. This receptor was obtained from a man younger than 40 with gastric cancer. The material sequenced was peripheral blood, taken from a patient treated with photon-based radiotherapy. CDR3 loop: CASSLETGTGWDNSPLHF. Written as DNA, the CDR3 is TGTGCCAGCAGTTTGGAAACCGGGACAGGTTGGGATAATTCACCCCTCCACTTT.